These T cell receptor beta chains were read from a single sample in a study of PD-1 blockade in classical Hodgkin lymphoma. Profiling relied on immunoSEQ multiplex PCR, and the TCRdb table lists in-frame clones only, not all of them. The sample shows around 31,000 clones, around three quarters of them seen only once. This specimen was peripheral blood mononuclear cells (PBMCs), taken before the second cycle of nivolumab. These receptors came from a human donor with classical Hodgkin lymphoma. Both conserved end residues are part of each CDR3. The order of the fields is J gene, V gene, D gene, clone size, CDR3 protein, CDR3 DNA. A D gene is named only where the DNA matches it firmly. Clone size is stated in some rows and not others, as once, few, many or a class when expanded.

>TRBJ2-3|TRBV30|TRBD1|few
CAWQGAGDTQYF
TGTGCCTGGCAGGGGGCGGGAGATACGCAGTATTTT
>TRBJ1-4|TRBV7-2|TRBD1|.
CASSPGGKGAQEKLFF
TGTGCCAGCAGCCCGGGGGGCAAGGGGGCGCAGGAAAAACTGTTTTTT
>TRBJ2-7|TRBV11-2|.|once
CASRPGLQRGYEQYF
TGTGCCAGCAGGCCTGGACTCCAGAGGGGCTACGAGCAGTACTTC
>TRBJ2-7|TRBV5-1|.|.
CASSSTYEQYF
TGCGCCAGCAGCTCGACCTACGAGCAGTACTTC
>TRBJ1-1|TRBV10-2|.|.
CASSPKQTEAFF
TGCGCCAGCAGTCCCAAGCAAACTGAAGCTTTCTTT
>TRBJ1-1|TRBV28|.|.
CASSPLYEGWNTEAFF
TGTGCCAGCAGTCCCCTTTATGAGGGCTGGAACACTGAAGCTTTCTTT
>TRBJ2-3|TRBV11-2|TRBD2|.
CASSLVGGSWVEADTQYF
TGTGCCAGCAGCTTAGTGGGCGGGAGTTGGGTCGAGGCAGATACGCAGTATTTT
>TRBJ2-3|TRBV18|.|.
CASSPFDSGNTDTQYF
TGTGCCAGCTCACCATTCGATTCGGGAAACACAGATACGCAGTATTTT
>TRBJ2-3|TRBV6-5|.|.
CASSYSSSTDTQYF
TGTGCCAGCAGTTACTCGTCCAGCACAGATACGCAGTATTTT
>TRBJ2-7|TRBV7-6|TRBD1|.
CASSLDSADRVSYKSKYEQYF
TGTGCCAGCAGCTTAGATTCGGCGGACAGGGTCAGTTACAAATCCAAATACGAGCAGTACTTC
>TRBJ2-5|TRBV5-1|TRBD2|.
CASNRGDSRQETQYF
TGCGCCAGCAACCGGGGGGACTCGCGCCAAGAGACCCAGTACTTC
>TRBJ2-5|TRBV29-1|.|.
CSVAAKDF
TGCAGCGTTGCGGCGAAGGACTTC
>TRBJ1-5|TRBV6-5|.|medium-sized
CASSISGYSNQPQHF
TGTGCCAGCAGTATTTCAGGGTATAGCAATCAGCCCCAGCATTTT
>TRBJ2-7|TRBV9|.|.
CASSVPVDEQYF
TGTGCCAGCAGCGTCCCCGTTGACGAGCAGTACTTC
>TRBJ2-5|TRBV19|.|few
CASSTGHQETQYF
TGTGCCAGTAGTACGGGACACCAAGAGACCCAGTACTTC
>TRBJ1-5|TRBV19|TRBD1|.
CASSIKGASNQPQHF
TGTGCCAGTAGTATTAAGGGGGCGAGCAATCAGCCCCAGCATTTT
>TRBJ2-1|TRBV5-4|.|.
CASRVDLGSGNEQFF
TGTGCCAGCAGGGTCGACTTGGGGTCCGGCAATGAGCAGTTCTTC
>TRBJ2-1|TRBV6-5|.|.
CASSARGNEQFF
TGTGCCAGCAGTGCTCGGGGGAATGAGCAGTTCTTC
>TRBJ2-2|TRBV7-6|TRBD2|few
CASSHGAGGPGSGELFF
TGTGCCAGCAGCCACGGGGCGGGAGGGCCAGGATCCGGGGAGCTGTTTTTT
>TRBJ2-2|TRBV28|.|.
CASSRGGSPRRDTGELFF
TGTGCCAGTTCGAGGGGAGGATCCCCACGCCGAGACACCGGGGAGCTGTTTTTT
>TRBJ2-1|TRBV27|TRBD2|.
CASSSRGLAGYNEQFF
TGTGCCAGCAGCTCCCGGGGGCTAGCGGGGTACAATGAGCAGTTCTTC
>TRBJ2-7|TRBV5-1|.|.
CASSLGPGGEQYF
TGCGCCAGCAGCTTGGGGCCCGGTGGGGAGCAGTACTTC
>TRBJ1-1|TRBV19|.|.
CASIPRTGMNTEAFF
TGTGCCAGTATTCCCCGGACGGGCATGAACACTGAAGCTTTCTTT
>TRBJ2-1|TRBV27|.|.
CASSLSYQSVRGNEQFF
TGTGCCAGCAGTTTATCTTATCAAAGTGTAAGGGGAAATGAGCAGTTCTTC
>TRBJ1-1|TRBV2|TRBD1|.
CASSDFGTGAMNTEAFF
TGTGCCAGCAGTGATTTCGGGACAGGGGCAATGAACACTGAAGCTTTCTTT
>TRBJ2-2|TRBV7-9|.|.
CASSLWGKANTGELFF
TGTGCCAGCAGCTTATGGGGGAAAGCGAACACCGGGGAGCTGTTTTTT
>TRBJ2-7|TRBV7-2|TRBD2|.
CASSMRTSGGGSYEQYF
TGTGCCAGCAGCATGCGGACTAGCGGGGGGGGAAGCTACGAGCAGTACTTC